These 25 T cell receptor beta chains were sequenced from one sample in a study of T-cell reconstitution after alpha-beta-depleted transplantation in children listed by TCRdb under 2016. The library was prepared using PCR. The sample was run on an Illumina HiSeq 2500. TCR library preparation used molecular barcoding, with unique molecular identifiers applied to normalize quantification of the TCRbeta repertoire. TCRdb reworked the public reads: Q25 trimming with fastp, MiXCR clone assembly, productive beta chains retained. Identical CDR3 proteins give one entry, which carries the most common genes and DNA. Here the sample has just over 7,500 distinct CDR3 sequences; about an eighth occur a single time. Roughly 50% of the sample is in the top ten clones. According to the study, the label for this sample's time point signals: day 60 (about 2 months) after transplantation. The sample's treatment or condition label, in plain terms: allogeneic hematopoietic cell transplantation with graft depleted of TCRalphabeta T cells and CD19 B cells.

This material consisted of PBMCs, mostly from graft donor cells, taken 60 days after TCRalphabeta/CD19-depleted stem cell transplant. The receptor set was obtained from a patient aged 2-10 years who had a stem cell transplant for inherited bone marrow failure, so the T cells may come from the graft donor.

The chain uses TRBV28 and TRBJ2-7; 9 positions match TRBD2. CDR3 length: 18 amino acids. Losses at the gene ends were 9 bases for V and 3 bases for J; bases not matched to a gene: 21. Looked up from germline, CDR1 is MDHEN and CDR2 is SYDVKM. Here the CDR3 reads CARGPWRGGRASYYEQYF. For the CDR3, the DNA is TGTGCCAGGGGCCCCTGGCGGGGCGGGAGGGCCTCTTACTACGAGCAGTACTTC.

This clonotype came up many times. This sequence joins TRBV18 and TRBJ2-2, with D possibly TRBD2 on 5 matching bases. CDR3 length: 14 residues. Trimming took off 4 bases at V and 2 bases at J, with 8 bases between the two ends. Germline assignment: CDR1 KGHSH and CDR2 LQKENI. CDR3 protein: CASSRRTNTGELFF. The CDR3 DNA sequence: TGTGCCAGCTCACGGCGGACTAACACCGGGGAGCTGTTTTTT.

This clonotype was counted many times. The chain has TRBV5-1 and TRBJ2-3; no reliable D call. Trimming took 1 base from V and 1 from J, leaving 4 bases between them. The CDR3 is 13 amino acids. Germline assignment: CDR1 SGHRS and CDR2 YFSETQ. This chain's CDR3 is CASSLQGTDTQYF. The CDR3, as DNA: TGCGCCAGCAGCTTGCAGGGCACAGATACGCAGTATTTT.

This clonotype was observed at least ten times. V usage is TRBV6-2 or TRBV6-3 and J usage is TRBJ1-2; 7 nucleotides agree with TRBD1. V lost 6 bases and J lost 3; bases outside the gene matches: 4. This CDR3 contains 13 residues. CDR1 MNHEY and CDR2 SVGEGT come from the germline V gene. The CDR3 sequence is CASSRDSYYGYTF. CDR3 bases: TGTGCCAGCAGCCGGGACAGCTACTATGGCTACACCTTC.

This clonotype was recorded at least ten times. The rearrangement joins TRBV5-4 to TRBJ2-3; possible D gene TRBD1, 8 bases. In germline, CDR1 is SGHNT, CDR2 YYREEE (reference sequence). Deletions cut 5 bases from V and 3 bases from J, with 19 bases between. This CDR3 spans 16 amino acids. CDR3 coding DNA: TGTGCCAGCAGTTCAGGGGGCGGGGGAGGAACAGATACGCAGTATTTT. Protein sequence: CASSSGGGGGTDTQYF.

In this sample, this clonotype turned up many times. The chain recombines TRBV7-2 with TRBJ2-4, with 9 bases lining up with TRBD2. The CDR3 contains 13 residues. Germline V gene lookup returns CDR1 SGHTA and CDR2 FQGNSA. V gave up 3 bases and J gave up 7 bases; unmatched junction bases: 1. The CDR3 nucleotides read TGTGCCAGCAGCTTCGGACTAGCGAACATTCAGTACTTC. The encoded protein is CASSFGLANIQYF.

This clonotype showed up many times. V gene TRBV10-2 combines with J gene TRBJ2-1; 9 positions match TRBD2. Looked up from germline, CDR1 is WSHSY and CDR2 is SAAADI. This CDR3 has 17 amino acids. Trimming at V came to 2 bases and at J to 1 base, leaving 6 bases not matched to a gene. The CDR3 DNA follows: TGCGCCAGCAGTGAGGGTAGCGGGAGTACGTCCTACAATGAGCAGTTCTTC. Translated: CASSEGSGSTSYNEQFF.

This clonotype is medium-sized by share. The chain combines TRBV29-1 with TRBJ1-1, with no clear D. Trimming pared 6 bases from V and 5 bases from J, leaving 16 bases between. Germline values: CDR1 SQVTM, CDR2 ANQGSEA. This CDR3 is 13 amino acids long. CDR3 DNA sequence: TGCAGCGTGACCAGACCTGAACGGACTGAAGCTTTCTTT. Translation gives CSVTRPERTEAFF.

The table lists this clonotype with many counts. This rearrangement joins TRBV7-2 to TRBJ2-1, with TRBD2 identical over 7 bases. J lost 1 base, V lost 7 bases, and 10 bases had no gene match. Per germline, CDR1 SGHTA and CDR2 FQGNSA. There are 16 residues in the CDR3. Here the CDR3 DNA reads TGTGCCAGCAAAGAGGGTGCGGGAGTTTCCTACAATGAGCAGTTCTTC. As protein: CASKEGAGVSYNEQFF.

This clonotype was recorded many times. This chain links TRBV29-1 with TRBJ2-7; tentative D call: TRBD2 (6 bases). Trimming stripped 7 bases from V and 0 bases from J, with 16 bases between. The CDR3 runs to 14 residues. Looked up from germline, CDR1 is SQVTM and CDR2 is ANQGSEA. DNA of the CDR3: TGCAGCGCTTCCGGGAGCCTGAGCTCCTACGAGCAGTACTTC. Its translation: CSASGSLSSYEQYF.

This clonotype showed up many times. CDR3 loop: CASSLVVVILTLAKNIQYF. For the CDR3, the DNA is TGTGCCAGCAGCTTAGTGGTAGTGATCCTTACCTTAGCCAAAAACATTCAGTACTTC. The genes are TRBV7-9 and TRBJ2-4, with D hard to call. The germline V gene encodes CDR1 SEHNR and CDR2 FQNEAQ (reference sequence). The CDR3 totals 19 residues. The germline V and J ends were trimmed by 1 base and 0 bases, with 19 bases remaining between them. Full variable domain (missing parts from reference TRBV7-9 and TRBJ2-4): DTGVSQNPRHKITKRGQNVTFRCDPISEHNRLYWYRQTLGQGPEFLTYFQNEAQLEKSRLLSDRFSAERPKGSFSTLEIQRTEQGDSAMYLCASSLVVVILTLAKNIQYFGAGTRLSVL.

In its sample, this clonotype was seen many times. The chain couples TRBV5-1 to TRBJ2-7, with 7 positions matching TRBD1. CDR1 and CDR2 (germline): SGHRS, YFSETQ. This CDR3 is built from 13 residues. J gave up 7 bases and V 4 bases, and 8 bases lay outside the gene matches. The CDR3: CASSAGQAVEQYF. CDR3 nucleotide sequence: TGCGCCAGCAGCGCTGGACAGGCCGTAGAGCAGTACTTC.

In its sample, this clonotype was seen many times. The V and J genes are TRBV4-3 and TRBJ2-2, with D possibly called TRBD1 or TRBD2 (5 bases each). V was trimmed by 0 bases and J by 0 bases, leaving 14 bases between them. CDR1 is LGHNA, CDR2 YSLEER, per germline. The CDR3 is made up of 18 amino acids. CDR3 residues: CASSQDVYGTTNTGELFF. The CDR3 DNA reads TGCGCCAGCAGCCAAGATGTGTACGGGACCACGAACACCGGGGAGCTGTTTTTT.

A few counts support this clonotype. The chain carries TRBV13 and TRBJ1-4; the D is unclear. Trimming stripped 4 bases from V and 6 bases from J, with 12 bases between. The germline V gene encodes CDR1 PRHDT and CDR2 FYEKMQ (reference sequence). This CDR3 contains 14 residues. Written as DNA, the CDR3 is TGTGCCAGCAGCTCGTTGACTGCCGATGAAAAACTGTTTTTT. Residues: CASSSLTADEKLFF.

This clonotype came up many times. This chain connects TRBV10-3 to TRBJ1-5; weak D call: TRBD1 (5 bases). From germline, CDR1 is ENHRY and CDR2 SYGVKD. There are 14 residues in the CDR3. Trimming left V 0 bases short and J 2 bases short, with 5 bases between. Here the CDR3 DNA reads TGTGCCATCAGTGAGTCAGGGGGCAATCAGCCCCAGCATTTT. Residues: CAISESGGNQPQHF.

The sample holds many counts of this clonotype. The V call is TRBV7-9, the J call TRBJ2-5; D uncertain. The CDR3 is made up of 11 amino acids. Per germline, CDR1 SEHNR and CDR2 FQNEAQ (reference sequence). V was pared by 3 bases and J by 5 bases, with 4 bases between. The CDR3 spells CASSFTETQYF. In DNA form, the CDR3 reads TGTGCCAGCAGCTTCACCGAGACCCAGTACTTC.

This clonotype showed up many times. The V gene is TRBV9, the J gene TRBJ2-1; D remains unclear. Trimming cost V 2 bases and J 4 bases, with 10 bases left between them. The CDR3 sequence is 14 residues long. Germline assignment: CDR1 SGDLS and CDR2 YYNGEE. CDR3 bases: TGTGCCAGCAGCGTTGGCCCGCGGTACAATGAGCAGTTCTTC. It specifies CASSVGPRYNEQFF. Supplemented by reference TRBV9 and TRBJ2-1, the full variable domain reads DSGVTQTPKHLITATGQRVTLRCSPRSGDLSVYWYQQSLDQGLQFLIQYYNGEERAKGNILERFSAQQFPDLHSELNLSSLELGDSALYFCASSVGPRYNEQFFGPGTRLTVL.

This clonotype was observed at least ten times. This sequence joins TRBV6-6 and TRBJ2-3; D is undetermined. Germline values: CDR1 MNHNY, CDR2 SVGAGI (reference sequence). CDR3 size: 12 residues. V was cut by 5 bases and J by 2 bases, with 5 bases left in between. The CDR3 DNA is TGTGCCAGCAGTAGGACCACAGATACGCAGTATTTT. Translated: CASSRTTDTQYF.

This clonotype was counted at least ten times. CDR3 sequence (DNA): TGCGCCAGCAGCGTGCGAACTAGCGATTCACCCCTCCACTTT. Encoded protein: CASSVRTSDSPLHF. The V and J genes are TRBV5-1 and TRBJ1-6; D unclear. Per germline, CDR1 SGHRS and CDR2 YFSETQ. V was shortened by 4 bases and J by 8 bases, with 13 bases between the two germline ends. The CDR3 totals 14 residues.

In this sample, this clonotype turned up many times. The CDR3 DNA sequence: TGTGCCAGCAGCTTCACAGGGACTAACTATGGCTACACCTTC. Translated, it gives CASSFTGTNYGYTF. The V call is TRBV7-9, the J call TRBJ1-2; a weak D match, TRBD1 (6 bases). The CDR3 extends over 14 amino acids. CDR1 is SEHNR and CDR2 is FQNEAQ in the germline V gene (reference sequence). V lost 3 bases to trimming and J lost 0 bases, with 8 bases between them.

This clonotype showed up many times. This sequence joins TRBV30 and TRBJ2-3; no reliable D call. The germline V and J ends were trimmed by 4 bases and 2 bases, with 7 bases remaining between them. The CDR3 runs 12 residues. CDR1 GTSNPN and CDR2 SVGIG come from the germline V gene (reference sequence). The CDR3 region is CAWTQTTDTQYF. The DNA of the CDR3 is TGTGCCTGGACCCAAACCACAGATACGCAGTATTTT.

In its sample, this clonotype was seen many times. The chain carries TRBV29-1 and TRBJ2-1; 14 bases map to TRBD2. Germline loops: CDR1 SQVTM, CDR2 ANQGSEA. V lost 5 bases, J lost 9 bases, and 12 bases stayed unmatched. CDR3 length: 16 amino acids. The DNA for the CDR3 is TGCAGCGTTACACACCCCTCGGGACTAGCGGGAGTTGAGCAGTTCTTC. It specifies CSVTHPSGLAGVEQFF.

The chain is built from TRBV5-3 and TRBJ2-2; D might be TRBD1 (6 bases). TRBV5-3 is known as an ORF, though its function is uncertain. Trimming stripped 6 bases from V and 0 bases from J, with 15 bases between. The CDR3 extends over 16 amino acids. The DNA for the CDR3 is TGTGCCAGAACCGGGGACATTCCCGCGAACACCGGGGAGCTGTTTTTT. Protein sequence: CARTGDIPANTGELFF.

The genes are TRBV5-1 and TRBJ2-2; unclear D gene. V shed 3 bases and J shed 8 bases, with 14 bases lying between them. The CDR3 spans 14 residues. The germline CDR1 and CDR2 sequences are SGHRS and YFSETQ. The CDR3 protein is CASSYSTLMGELFF. CDR3 in DNA: TGCGCCAGCAGCTATTCCACCTTAATGGGGGAGCTGTTTTTT.

In this sample, this clonotype turned up many times. The genes are TRBV29-1 and TRBJ2-1, with 9 positions matching TRBD2. The V and J ends lost 6 bases and 0 bases, in that order; junction bases with no gene match: 6. Germline V gene sequence: CDR1 SQVTM, CDR2 ANQGSEA. This CDR3 is built from 15 residues. CDR3 amino acids: CSVLSGRGSYNEQFF. CDR3 coding DNA: TGCAGCGTCCTTAGCGGGAGAGGCTCCTACAATGAGCAGTTCTTC.